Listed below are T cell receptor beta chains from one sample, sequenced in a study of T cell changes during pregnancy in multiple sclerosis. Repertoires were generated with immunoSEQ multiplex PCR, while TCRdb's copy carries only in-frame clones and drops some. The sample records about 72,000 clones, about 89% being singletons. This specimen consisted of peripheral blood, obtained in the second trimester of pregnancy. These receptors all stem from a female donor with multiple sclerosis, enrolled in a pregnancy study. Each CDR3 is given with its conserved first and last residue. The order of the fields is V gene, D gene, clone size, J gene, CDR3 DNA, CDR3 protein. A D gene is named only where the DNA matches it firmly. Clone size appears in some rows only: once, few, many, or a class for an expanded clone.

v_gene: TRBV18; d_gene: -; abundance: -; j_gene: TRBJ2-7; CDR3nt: TGTGCCAGCTCACCTCAGGGTGACGAGCAGTACTTC; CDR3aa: CASSPQGDEQYF
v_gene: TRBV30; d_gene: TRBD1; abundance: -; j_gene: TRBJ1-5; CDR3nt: TGTGCCTGGAGTGTGGTGGGGTCAGGGGGTCAGCCCCAGCATTTT; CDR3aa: CAWSVVGSGGQPQHF
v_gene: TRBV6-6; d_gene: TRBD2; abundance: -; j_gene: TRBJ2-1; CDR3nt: TGTGCCAGCAGGCCCGAAAAAGGACTAGTTTCCTGGGAGCAGTTCTTC; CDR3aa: CASRPEKGLVSWEQFF
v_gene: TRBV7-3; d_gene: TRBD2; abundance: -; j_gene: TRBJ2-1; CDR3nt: TGTGCCAGCAGCTTAACTAGCGGGGGGGCTCAGCAGTTCTTC; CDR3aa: CASSLTSGGAQQFF
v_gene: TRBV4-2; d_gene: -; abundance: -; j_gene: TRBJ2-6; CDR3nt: TGTGCCAGCAGCCAAGCGGGTTCCGGGGCCAACGTCCTGACTTTC; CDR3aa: CASSQAGSGANVLTF
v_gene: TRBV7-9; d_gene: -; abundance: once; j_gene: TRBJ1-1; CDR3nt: TGTGCCAGCAGCCAAACCCTGGGGGCGGCGAACACTGAAGCTTTCTTT; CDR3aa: CASSQTLGAANTEAFF
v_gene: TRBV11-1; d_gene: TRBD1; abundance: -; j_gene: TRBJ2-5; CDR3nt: TGTGCCAGCAGCTGGGACAGGCAAGAGACCCAGTACTTC; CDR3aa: CASSWDRQETQYF
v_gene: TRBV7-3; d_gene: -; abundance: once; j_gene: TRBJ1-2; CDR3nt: TGTGCCAGCAGCCTTGGCAGGGGCTACACCTTC; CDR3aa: CASSLGRGYTF
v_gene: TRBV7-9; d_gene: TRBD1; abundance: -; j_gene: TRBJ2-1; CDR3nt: TGTGCCAGCAGCCCACAGGGGCGGAAGAATGAGCAGTTCTTC; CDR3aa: CASSPQGRKNEQFF
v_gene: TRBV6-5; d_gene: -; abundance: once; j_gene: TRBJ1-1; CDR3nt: TGTGCCAGCGGGAGGACGGCAAACACTGAAGCTTTCTTT; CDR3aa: CASGRTANTEAFF
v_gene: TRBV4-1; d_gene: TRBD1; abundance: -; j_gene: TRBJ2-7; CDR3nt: TGCGCCAGCAGCCAACAACATACCGGGACAGGGGGCCTTTACCGCTCCTACGAGCAGTACTTC; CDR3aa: CASSQQHTGTGGLYRSYEQYF
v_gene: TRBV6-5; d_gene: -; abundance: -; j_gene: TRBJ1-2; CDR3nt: TGTGCCAGCAGCTATGGAGATTTAAGAGGAGTCTACACCTTC; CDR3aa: CASSYGDLRGVYTF
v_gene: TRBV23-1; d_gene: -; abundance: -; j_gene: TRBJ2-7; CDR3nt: TGCGCCAGCAGTCAACAAATTGGGACACTTTCCTACGAGCAGTACTTC; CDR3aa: CASSQQIGTLSYEQYF
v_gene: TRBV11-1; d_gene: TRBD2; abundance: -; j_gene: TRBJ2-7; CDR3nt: TGTGCCAGCAGCCCTCCGGGACTAGCTTTCGACGAGCAGTACTTC; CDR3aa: CASSPPGLAFDEQYF
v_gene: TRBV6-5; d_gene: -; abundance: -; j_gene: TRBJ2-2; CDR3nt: TGTGCCAGCAGTTATAGGCTGGGGGCCAGGGGGGAGCTGTTTTTT; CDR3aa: CASSYRLGARGELFF
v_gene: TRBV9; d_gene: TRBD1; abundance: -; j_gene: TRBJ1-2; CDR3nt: TGTGCCAGCAGCGTAGAGGACAGGGTCTACACCTTC; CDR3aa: CASSVEDRVYTF
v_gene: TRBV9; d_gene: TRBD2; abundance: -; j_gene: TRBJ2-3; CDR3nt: TGTGCCAGCAGTTCCCCTGGGGGGGAGATATTAGATACGCAGTATTTT; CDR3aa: CASSSPGGEILDTQYF
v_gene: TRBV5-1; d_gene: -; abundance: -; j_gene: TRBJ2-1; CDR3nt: TGCGCCAGCAGCTTAGGACTGGGCAGCTCCTACAATGAGCAGTTCTTC; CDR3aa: CASSLGLGSSYNEQFF
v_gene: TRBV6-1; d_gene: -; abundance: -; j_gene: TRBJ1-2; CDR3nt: TGTGCCAGCAGGGGTGGGGCGCTCTATGGCTACACCTTC; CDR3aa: CASRGGALYGYTF
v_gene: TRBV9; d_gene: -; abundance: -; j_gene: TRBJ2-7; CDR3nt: TGTGCCAGCAGCGCCCTCGGACTAAGCCGGAGCGAGCAGTACTTC; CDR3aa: CASSALGLSRSEQYF
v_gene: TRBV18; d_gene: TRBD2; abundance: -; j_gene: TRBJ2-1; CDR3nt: TGTGCCAGCTCACCGGCTGAAACTAGCGGGGTGCCGAGGGAGCAGTTCTTC; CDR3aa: CASSPAETSGVPREQFF
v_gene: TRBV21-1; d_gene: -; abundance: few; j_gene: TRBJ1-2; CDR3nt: TGTGCCAGCAGCAAAGAACAAGGAGGGTTTGGCTACACCTTC; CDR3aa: CASSKEQGGFGYTF
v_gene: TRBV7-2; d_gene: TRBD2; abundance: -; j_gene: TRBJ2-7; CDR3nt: TGTGCCAGCAGCTTATGGGGCGGGGGGGGCTACGAGCAGTACTTC; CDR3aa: CASSLWGGGGYEQYF
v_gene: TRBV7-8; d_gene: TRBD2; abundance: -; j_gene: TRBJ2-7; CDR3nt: TGTGCCAGCAGCTTAGCCTCGGTAGGCGGGGGTCTTCTCGAGCAGTACTTC; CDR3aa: CASSLASVGGGLLEQYF
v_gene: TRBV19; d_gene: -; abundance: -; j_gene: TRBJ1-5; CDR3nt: TGTGCCAGTAGTATGAGGCGACAGCCAAATCAGCCCCAGCATTTT; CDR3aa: CASSMRRQPNQPQHF
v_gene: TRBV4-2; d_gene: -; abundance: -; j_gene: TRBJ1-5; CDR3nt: TGTGCCAGCAGCCAAGATCCCAGGGAGGGCAATCAGCCCCAGCATTTT; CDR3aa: CASSQDPREGNQPQHF
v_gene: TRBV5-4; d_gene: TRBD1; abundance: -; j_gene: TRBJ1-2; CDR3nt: TGTGCCAGCAGCCAGAAGACAGGGGGAACAAACTATGGCTACACCTTC; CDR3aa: CASSQKTGGTNYGYTF
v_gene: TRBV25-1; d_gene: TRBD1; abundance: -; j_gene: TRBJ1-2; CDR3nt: TGTGCCAGCAGTGAATTGGGGACAGGGATAGTAGGTGGCTACACCTTC; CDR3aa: CASSELGTGIVGGYTF
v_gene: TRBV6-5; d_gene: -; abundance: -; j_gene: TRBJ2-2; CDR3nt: TGTGCCAGCAGTTACACCACTCCCACCGGGGAGCTGTTTTTT; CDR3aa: CASSYTTPTGELFF
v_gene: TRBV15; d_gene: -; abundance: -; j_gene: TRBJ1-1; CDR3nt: TGTGCCACCAGCAGAAAAGCTATATCACTGAACACTGAAGCTTTCTTT; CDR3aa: CATSRKAISLNTEAFF
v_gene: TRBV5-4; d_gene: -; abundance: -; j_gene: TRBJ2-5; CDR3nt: TGTGCCAGCAGCTTCCCTAGCAGAGAGACCCAGTACTTC; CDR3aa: CASSFPSRETQYF
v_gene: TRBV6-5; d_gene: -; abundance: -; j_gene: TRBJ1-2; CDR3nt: TGTGCCAGCAGCCCTACCGGGGGAAACTATGGCTACACCTTC; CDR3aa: CASSPTGGNYGYTF
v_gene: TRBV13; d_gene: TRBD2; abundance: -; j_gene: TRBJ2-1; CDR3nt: TGTGCCAGCAGCTTATCAGGGTCGGGAGGGGGTGAGCAGTTCTTC; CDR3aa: CASSLSGSGGGEQFF
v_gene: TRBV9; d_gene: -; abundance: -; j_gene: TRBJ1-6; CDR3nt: TGTGCCAGCAGCGTAGCACAGGGTTATTCACCCCTCCACTTT; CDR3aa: CASSVAQGYSPLHF
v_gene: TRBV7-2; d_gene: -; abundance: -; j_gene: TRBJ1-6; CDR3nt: TGTGCCAGCAGGATGCCACAGGGACATTCACCCCTCCACTTT; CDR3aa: CASRMPQGHSPLHF
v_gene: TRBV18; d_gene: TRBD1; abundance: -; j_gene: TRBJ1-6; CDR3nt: TGTGCCAGCTCTCCACCTATCGGGACAGATAATTCACCCCTCCACTTT; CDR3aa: CASSPPIGTDNSPLHF
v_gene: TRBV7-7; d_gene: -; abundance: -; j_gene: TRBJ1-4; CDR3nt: TGTGCCTCCGGGACACTTGGTAATGAAAAACTGTTTTTT; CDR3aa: CASGTLGNEKLFF
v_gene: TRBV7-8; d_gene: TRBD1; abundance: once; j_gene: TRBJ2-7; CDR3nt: TGTGCCAGCAGCTTAGGACAGGGGGCCTACGAGCAGTACTTC; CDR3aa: CASSLGQGAYEQYF
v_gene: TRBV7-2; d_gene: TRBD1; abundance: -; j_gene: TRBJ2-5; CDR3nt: TGTGCCAGCAGCTTAGTAGGGTCAGGGGGCCAAGAGACCCAGTACTTC; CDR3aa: CASSLVGSGGQETQYF
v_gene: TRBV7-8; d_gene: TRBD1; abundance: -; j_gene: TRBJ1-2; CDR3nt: TGTGCCAGCAGCTTGGGAGACAGGGGGTATGGCTACACCTTC; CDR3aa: CASSLGDRGYGYTF
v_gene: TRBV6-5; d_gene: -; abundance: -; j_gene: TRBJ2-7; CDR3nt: TGTGCCAGCAGTTATCAGGGAGGCCCCTACGAGCAGTACTTC; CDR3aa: CASSYQGGPYEQYF
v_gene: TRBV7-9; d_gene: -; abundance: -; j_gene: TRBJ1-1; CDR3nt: TGTGCCAGCAGCCCACCGACAGGGAACACTGAAGCTTTCTTT; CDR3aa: CASSPPTGNTEAFF
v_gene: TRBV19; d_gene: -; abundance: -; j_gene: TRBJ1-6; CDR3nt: TGTGCCAGTAGTATGTCTTCCGGGAACAATAATTCACCCCTCCACTTT; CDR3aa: CASSMSSGNNNSPLHF
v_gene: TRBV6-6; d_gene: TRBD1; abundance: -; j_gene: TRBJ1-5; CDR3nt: TGTGCCAGCCAACCTGGGCTGGGACAGTACAATCAGCCCCAGCATTTT; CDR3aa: CASQPGLGQYNQPQHF
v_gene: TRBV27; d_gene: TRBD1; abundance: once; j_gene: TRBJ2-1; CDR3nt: TGTGCCAGCAGTTTATTAGGGGGCCGGCCCTACAATGAGCAGTTCTTC; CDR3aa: CASSLLGGRPYNEQFF
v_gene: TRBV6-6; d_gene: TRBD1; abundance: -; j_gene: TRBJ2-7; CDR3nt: TGTGCCAGCAGTTACCCTGGGACAGGGGTGTACGAGCAGTACTTC; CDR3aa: CASSYPGTGVYEQYF
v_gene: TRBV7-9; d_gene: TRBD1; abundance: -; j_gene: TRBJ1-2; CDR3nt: TGTGCCAGCAGCCAAGCTTCCGGGACAGGGGGCGCGGGGGGCTACACCTTC; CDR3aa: CASSQASGTGGAGGYTF
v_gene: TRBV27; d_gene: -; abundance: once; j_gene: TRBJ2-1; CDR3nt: TGTGCCAGCAGTTTCCCCCCGGGGGGCAGGTACAATGAGCAGTTCTTC; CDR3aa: CASSFPPGGRYNEQFF
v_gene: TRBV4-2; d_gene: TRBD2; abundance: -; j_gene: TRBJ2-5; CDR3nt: TGTGCCAGCAGCCAAGATAGCGGACTAGCGGGGGGGGAGACCCAGTACTTC; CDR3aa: CASSQDSGLAGGETQYF
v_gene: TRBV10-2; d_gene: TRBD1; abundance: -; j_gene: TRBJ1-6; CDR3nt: TGCGCCAGCTCGGGGACAGGGGGTCATTCACCCCTCCACTTT; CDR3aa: CASSGTGGHSPLHF
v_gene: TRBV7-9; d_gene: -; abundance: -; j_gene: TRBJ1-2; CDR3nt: TGTGCCAGCAGCTTACACAGCCGGATCCGGGACATGAAGGACTATGGCTACACCTTC; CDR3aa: CASSLHSRIRDMKDYGYTF
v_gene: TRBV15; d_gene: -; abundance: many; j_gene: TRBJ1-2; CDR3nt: TGTGCCACCAGCAGAGATGGGGCAGGGTTTGGCTACACCTTC; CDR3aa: CATSRDGAGFGYTF
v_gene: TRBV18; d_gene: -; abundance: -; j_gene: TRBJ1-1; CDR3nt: TGTGCCAGCTCACGGACGGGGGGGATCACTGAAGCTTTCTTT; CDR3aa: CASSRTGGITEAFF
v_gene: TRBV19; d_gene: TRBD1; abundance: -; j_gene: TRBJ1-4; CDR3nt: TGTGCCACCTCAACAGGGGTTCGAGAAAAACTGTTTTTT; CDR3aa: CATSTGVREKLFF
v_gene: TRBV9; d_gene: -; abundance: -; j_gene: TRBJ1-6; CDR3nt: TGTGCCAGCAGGTCGCCGGCGGAAGGTAATTCACCCCTCCACTTT; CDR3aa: CASRSPAEGNSPLHF